Presented here are 16 T cell receptor beta chains from one specimen sequenced in a study of human T cells and chemical hapten exposure. TCRdb reanalysed the RACE reads using MiXCR and keeps one entry per CDR3 protein. The sample includes approximately 100,000 distinct CDR3 sequences, approximately 11% seen only once; the top ten take around 3.5%. Time point in this sample: patch test 1, 2 weeks after DPC sensitization. Indicated treatment: therapeutic diphenylcyclopropenone sensitization with weekly scalp DPC. Sequenced material: whole blood, taken in connection with sensitization to the hapten diphenylcyclopropenone (DPC). These receptors were taken from a woman aged 40 to 50 with alopecia areata. Some clones in this sample may be carry-over from other donors' samples.

This clonotype was detected many times. In DNA, the CDR3 is TGTGCCAGCAGCTTAGCCGACAGGGCTCGACTAACTGACTATGGCTACACCTTC. Protein sequence: CASSLADRARLTDYGYTF. This rearrangement joins TRBV7-9 to TRBJ1-2; TRBD1 aligns across 7 bases. This CDR3 spans 18 amino acids. Unmatched junction bases numbered 13, after V lost 0 bases and J lost 3 bases. The germline gives CDR1 SEHNR, CDR2 FQNEAQ (reference sequence).

This clonotype was seen at least ten times. The rearrangement links TRBV6-1 to TRBJ2-3; TRBD2 matches 13 bases. Trimming took 3 bases from V and 4 from J; bases not matched to a gene: 4. Germline V gene sequence: CDR1 MNHNS, CDR2 SASEGT. The CDR3 length is 16 residues. CDR3 nucleotide sequence: TGTGCCAGCAGTGAGACTAGCGGGAGGTCGGCAGATACGCAGTATTTT. It yields the protein CASSETSGRSADTQYF.

In this sample, this clonotype turned up a few times. The gene calls are TRBV4-3 and TRBJ1-1, with D tentatively TRBD1 (6 bases). Germline V gene data show CDR1 as LGHNA and CDR2 as YSLEER. The CDR3 has 15 amino acids. Trimming stripped 0 bases from V and 1 base from J, with 9 bases between. CDR3 in DNA: TGCGCCAGCAGCCAAGATGGGGGGGCGAACACTGAAGCTTTCTTT. This gives the protein CASSQDGGANTEAFF.

The sample holds one count of this clonotype. DNA of the CDR3: TGTGCCAGTATCCCGCGGTGGCCTGAAGCTTTCTTT. Its translation: CASIPRWPEAFF. This chain links TRBV19 with TRBJ1-1; D uncertain. V was pared by 7 bases and J by 6 bases, with 12 bases between. CDR3 size: 12 residues. Per the germline V gene, CDR1 is LNHDA and CDR2 is SQIVND (reference sequence).

The sample holds a few counts of this clonotype. The J gene is TRBJ2-5, the V gene TRBV12-5, with no clear D. The CDR3 length is 11 residues. V was shortened by 7 bases and J by 7 bases, with 10 bases between the two germline ends. Germline V gene data show CDR1 as LGHNT and CDR2 as FRNRAP. The CDR3 loop reads CASALLGTQYF. The CDR3 bases are TGTGCTAGTGCCCTTCTGGGGACCCAGTACTTC.

This chain connects TRBV7-9 to TRBJ1-2; 7 nucleotides line up with TRBD1. Trimming cost V 0 bases and J 7 bases; bases outside gene matches: 5. The germline V gene encodes CDR1 SEHNR and CDR2 FQNEAQ (reference sequence). The CDR3 runs 14 residues. CDR3 DNA sequence: TGTGCCAGCAGCTTAGCAGGGGGCGCCGGTGGCTACACCTTC. Its translation: CASSLAGGAGGYTF.

The V and J genes are TRBV6-2 or TRBV6-3 and TRBJ2-1; the D is unclear. Looked up from germline, CDR1 is MNHEY and CDR2 is SVGEGT. The CDR3 extends over 16 amino acids. V was trimmed by 4 bases and J by 6 bases, leaving 19 bases between them. The CDR3 loop is CASSFFPPKPGNEQFF. In nucleotides, the CDR3 is TGTGCCAGCAGTTTTTTCCCGCCCAAACCTGGCAATGAGCAGTTCTTC.

V usage is TRBV28 and J usage is TRBJ2-5, with D tentatively TRBD2 (6 bases). Per germline, CDR1 MDHEN and CDR2 SYDVKM. Trimming removed 4 bases at V and 5 bases at J, with 14 bases between. The CDR3 has 14 residues. The CDR3: CASSSIGGRETQYF. As DNA, the CDR3 is TGTGCCAGCAGTTCCATCGGGGGACGCGAGACCCAGTACTTC.

This clonotype was observed once. The rearrangement links TRBV15 to TRBJ2-7, with 9 bases identical to TRBD2. This CDR3 comprises 15 residues. J gave up 4 bases and V 0 bases, and 4 bases lay outside the gene matches. CDR1 is LNHNV and CDR2 is YYDKDF in the germline V gene (reference sequence). In DNA, the CDR3 is TGTGCCACCAGCAGAGATCAAAGCGGGAGGTACGAGCAGTACTTC. It specifies CATSRDQSGRYEQYF.

This chain uses TRBV20-1 with TRBJ2-1; D unresolved. This CDR3 has 15 amino acids. V was trimmed by 2 bases and J by 0 bases, leaving 11 bases between them. CDR1 and CDR2 (germline): DFQATT, SNEGSKA (reference sequence). Written as DNA, the CDR3 is TGCAGTGCTAGACCCACTCCGTCCTCCTACAATGAGCAGTTCTTC. Residues: CSARPTPSSYNEQFF.

This clonotype was recorded many times. The J gene is TRBJ2-7, the V gene TRBV6-5; D gene uncertain. The CDR3 spans 12 residues. Trimming pared 4 bases from V and 4 bases from J, leaving 8 bases between. Germline assignment: CDR1 MNHEY and CDR2 SVGAGI. This chain's CDR3 is CASSSTSYEQYF. CDR3 nucleotide sequence: TGTGCCAGCAGTTCCACTTCATACGAGCAGTACTTC.

This clonotype occurred a few times. The genes are TRBV29-1 and TRBJ2-4; possibly TRBD1 or TRBD2 for D (5 bases each). CDR1 is SQVTM and CDR2 is ANQGSEA in the germline V gene. The germline V and J ends were trimmed by 2 bases and 8 bases, with 13 bases remaining between them. The CDR3 runs 13 residues. The CDR3 reads CSVERDRRDIQYF. In nucleotides, the CDR3 is TGCAGCGTTGAAAGGGACCGCCGGGACATTCAGTACTTC.

This clonotype was counted many times. CDR3 region: CASSPGLAGVEQFF. CDR3 bases: TGTGCCAGCTCACCCGGACTAGCGGGAGTTGAGCAGTTCTTC. This chain connects TRBV18 to TRBJ2-1, with 13 bases matching TRBD2. Trimming took 3 bases from V and 9 from J; bases not matched to a gene: 2. This CDR3 is built from 14 residues. Germline V lookup: CDR1 KGHSH, CDR2 LQKENI.

The V gene is TRBV6-6, the J gene TRBJ2-3, with D unclear. Germline CDR1 is MNHNY and CDR2 is SVGAGI (reference sequence). The V and J ends lost 0 bases and 1 base respectively, with 11 bases between them. CDR3 size: 16 residues. Here the CDR3 DNA reads TGTGCCAGCAGTTACTCGAGTACAGAGGGCACAGATACGCAGTATTTT. It codes for CASSYSSTEGTDTQYF.

The chain couples TRBV18 to TRBJ2-3; the D is unclear. Germline CDR1 KGHSH, CDR2 LQKENI. Trimming removed 3 bases from V and 7 bases from J, with 11 bases in between. The CDR3 spans 13 residues. The CDR3 bases are TGTGCCAGCTCACCCCCTGTGGAGTATACGCAGTATTTT. Residues: CASSPPVEYTQYF.

This clonotype was counted a few times. The chain carries TRBV11-2 and TRBJ2-7, with 10 bases identical to TRBD1. Germline CDR1 is SGHAT and CDR2 is FQNNGV. This CDR3 is 14 amino acids long. The V segment lost 0 bases and the J segment 5 bases; nucleotides outside the gene matches: 1. As DNA, the CDR3 is TGTGCCAGCAGCTTAGACGGACAGGGGGACGAGCAGTACTTC. It translates to CASSLDGQGDEQYF.